The rows below give T cell receptor beta chains drawn from one sample of a study of T-cell memory formation after mild COVID-19. MiXCR was run by TCRdb on the 5' RACE reads, yielding one entry per CDR3 protein. Seen here are 500,000 to 650,000 distinct CDR3 sequences, less than 25% observed once, and the top ten hold approximately 8.4%. The specimen sequenced was PBMCs or a T cell subset sorted from them (not recorded which). The receptors originated from an adult woman who had mild COVID-19 (a few samples of this study predate the infection). Cell type and time point are not known. Each CDR3 is given without its conserved first and last residue. The D gene is left open where the match is weak.

D: TRBD2; J: TRBJ2-5; V: TRBV4-2; CDR3: ASSHRLAGGQLRETQY
D: -; J: TRBJ1-1; V: TRBV27; CDR3: ASSLKGRNTEAF
D: TRBD1; J: TRBJ2-3; V: TRBV5-1; CDR3: ASSTGTGRTDTQY
D: -; J: TRBJ2-2; V: TRBV11-3; CDR3: ASSPRKNTGELF
D: TRBD2; J: TRBJ2-2; V: TRBV7-8; CDR3: ASSFLGVAGGPPTGELF
D: -; J: TRBJ2-7; V: TRBV7-6; CDR3: ASSPFSLGTYEQY
D: TRBD1; J: TRBJ1-1; V: TRBV5-1; CDR3: ASRGQGAGAEAF
D: TRBD2; J: TRBJ2-7; V: TRBV20-1; CDR3: STGLAGGGEQY
D: TRBD2; J: TRBJ2-3; V: TRBV4-1; CDR3: ASSQDGLGGQY
D: TRBD1; J: TRBJ1-2; V: TRBV5-1; CDR3: ASSFQGAQDYGYT
D: -; J: TRBJ2-1; V: TRBV7-9; CDR3: ASSSRRGGGNEQF
D: TRBD1; J: TRBJ1-2; V: TRBV20-1; CDR3: SASNRGQGNYGYT
D: -; J: TRBJ2-3; V: TRBV12-3/TRBV12-4; CDR3: ASREDGESSTDTQY
D: -; J: TRBJ2-5; V: TRBV6-5; CDR3: ASSYGAGSGQETQY
D: TRBD1; J: TRBJ2-1; V: TRBV28; CDR3: ASSWGQGRVNEQF
D: TRBD2; J: TRBJ2-3; V: TRBV5-1; CDR3: ASSLPRARGVITPSDTDTQY
D: -; J: TRBJ2-1; V: TRBV7-9; CDR3: ASSGGVAV
D: TRBD2; J: TRBJ2-7; V: TRBV12-3/TRBV12-4; CDR3: ASSPPGLAGAGKQY
D: -; J: TRBJ2-7; V: TRBV11-2; CDR3: ASGPFRSYEQY
D: TRBD2; J: TRBJ2-1; V: TRBV19; CDR3: ASSIVLAAYNEQF
D: -; J: TRBJ1-2; V: TRBV11-2; CDR3: ASSLLRASDGYT
D: -; J: TRBJ2-7; V: TRBV7-2; CDR3: ASSLRAVSSYEQY
D: -; J: TRBJ1-6; V: TRBV7-2; CDR3: ASSLGSDVAYNSPLH
D: TRBD1; J: TRBJ2-2; V: TRBV5-1; CDR3: ASSLNPGTGEKLF
D: -; J: TRBJ1-1; V: TRBV12-3/TRBV12-4; CDR3: ASSPRRGENTEAF
D: TRBD2; J: TRBJ2-7; V: TRBV20-1; CDR3: SARGAGGREQY